This T cell receptor beta chain was profiled in a study of siplizumab effects on memory and regulatory T cells. Turning to this clone: The antigen is not known.

Generated by immunoSEQ multiplex PCR, the TCRdb table keeps only in-frame clones and is missing some. Here the sample spans roughly 120,000 clones, under 95% being singletons. Germline CDR1 is SGHAT and CDR2 is FQNNGV. The CDR3 runs 12 residues. Study-level findings and limits: Naive T cells were seen as more diverse than memory cells and as major alloresponse contributors. Alloreactive sequences traceable to unstimulated CD4+ memory cells were significantly reduced by siplizumab.

This sequence was found in a human donor in good health. The sample taken for sequencing was Tregs sorted from blood. J is TRBJ2-5 and V is TRBV11-2; D is undetermined. The J call may be mistaken, given a closer DNA end match to TRBJ2-7. CDR3 amino acids: CASSSVPYEQYF. For the CDR3, the DNA is TGTGCCAGCAGCTCTGTCCCTTACGAGCAGTACTTC.